These 23 T cell receptor beta chains were sequenced from one sample in a study of shared clonotypes between healthy human individuals. Assay: immunoSEQ multiplex PCR; the TCRdb copy retains only in-frame clones and omits some. The profile covers some 2,000,000 clones, with 85% to 95% appearing a single time and about 0.13% taken by the ten largest. Material for sequencing was naive CD4+ T cells sorted from blood. The sample's subset: CD45RA+ positively selected. The receptors were sampled from a young man in good health.

The chain links TRBV28 to TRBJ2-1; D is possibly TRBD2 (6 bases). The germline gives CDR1 MDHEN, CDR2 SYDVKM. The V gene lost 10 bases and the J gene lost 2 bases, with 21 bases spanning the gap. The CDR3 has 16 amino acids. CDR3 sequence (DNA): TGTGCCACCGTCTTCGTAGGGCGGACTACCTACAATGAGCAGTTCTTC. This gives the protein CATVFVGRTTYNEQFF.

The chain employs TRBV7-2 and TRBJ1-6, with D uncertain. The germline V and J ends were trimmed by 0 bases and 7 bases, with 7 bases remaining between them. Germline V CDR1 and CDR2: SGHTA, FQGNSA. The CDR3 loop spans 14 amino acids. The CDR3 DNA sequence: TGTGCCAGCAGCTTAGCACCGGCGAATTCACCCCTCCACTTT. It encodes CASSLAPANSPLHF. Full variable domain (remainder filled in from reference TRBV7-2 and TRBJ1-6): GAGVSQSPSNKVTEKGKDVELRCDPISGHTALYWYRQSLGQGLEFLIYFQGNSAPDKSGLPSDRFSAERTGGSVSTLTIQRTQQEDSAVYLCASSLAPANSPLHFGNGTRLTVT.

The V call is TRBV10-3, the J call TRBJ1-5; D is unclear. Deletions cut 4 bases from V and 7 bases from J, with 5 bases between. Germline CDR1 reads ENHRY; CDR2 reads SYGVKD. The CDR3 totals 11 residues. The CDR3 loop reads CAISGRQPQHF. The CDR3, as DNA: TGTGCCATCAGTGGGAGGCAGCCCCAGCATTTT.

The count of this clone is one. This chain links TRBV5-1 with TRBJ2-2; D is unclear. V gave up 4 bases and J gave up 4 bases, with 29 bases separating them. Germline CDR1 is SGHRS and CDR2 is YFSETQ. The CDR3 is 20 residues long. The CDR3 DNA reads as TGCGCCAGCAGCGTAGGTACGCGTCCGAGGTCCCGAGGAAGCACCGGGGAGCTGTTTTTT. This encodes CASSVGTRPRSRGSTGELFF.

The chain recombines TRBV11-2 with TRBJ1-1; 7 bases fit TRBD1. V shed 5 bases and J 4 bases; nucleotides not matched to a gene: 7. The CDR3 has 14 residues. CDR1 and CDR2 from the germline V gene are SGHAT and FQNNGV. As DNA, the CDR3 is TGTGCCAGCAGCGTCATGTACAGGGGCACTGAAGCTTTCTTT. It is translated as CASSVMYRGTEAFF.

This rearrangement joins TRBV19 to TRBJ2-1; TRBD2 matches at 10 bases. The CDR3 is 14 amino acids. After removal of 7 bases from V and 6 bases from J, the junction contained 6 bases not matched to a gene. The germline V gene encodes CDR1 LNHDA and CDR2 SQIVND (reference sequence). CDR3 protein: CASKLAGGGNEQFF. The CDR3 bases are TGTGCCAGTAAATTAGCGGGGGGAGGCAATGAGCAGTTCTTC.

The rearrangement links TRBV19 to TRBJ1-1; TRBD1 is a possible D gene (5 bases). CDR3 length: 16 residues. CDR1 and CDR2 (germline): LNHDA, SQIVND (reference sequence). V was clipped by 3 bases and J by 5 bases, with 19 bases between them. In nucleotides, the CDR3 is TGTGCCAGTAGTATTGGGGAAGGACGGGGGAGAACTGAAGCTTTCTTT. Its translation: CASSIGEGRGRTEAFF.

In regard to this clone: The sample has other DNA sequences that encode this CDR3 too. The chain links TRBV2 to TRBJ2-5; 10 positions agree with TRBD1. CDR3 length equals 14 residues. The germline CDR1 and CDR2 sequences are SNHLY and FYNNEI. J gave up 4 bases and V 4 bases, and 3 bases lay outside the gene matches. CDR3 sequence: CASSGQGAGETQYF. In DNA form, the CDR3 reads TGTGCCAGCAGTGGACAGGGGGCAGGAGAGACCCAGTACTTC.

The chain employs TRBV7-2 and TRBJ2-2; 7 bases map to TRBD1. This CDR3 comprises 15 residues. From germline, CDR1 is SGHTA and CDR2 FQGNSA. V dropped 5 bases and J dropped 3; count of bases not matched to a gene: 6. CDR3: CASSAQGIYTGELFF. The CDR3 nucleotides are TGTGCCAGCAGCGCACAGGGGATATACACCGGGGAGCTGTTTTTT. The full variable domain, its missing parts supplied by reference TRBV7-2 and TRBJ2-2, is GAGVSQSPSNKVTEKGKDVELRCDPISGHTALYWYRQSLGQGLEFLIYFQGNSAPDKSGLPSDRFSAERTGGSVSTLTIQRTQQEDSAVYLCASSAQGIYTGELFFGEGSRLTVL.

The rearrangement links TRBV6-6 to TRBJ2-1; TRBD2 aligns across 8 bases. The CDR3 spans 13 residues. Germline values: CDR1 MNHNY, CDR2 SVGAGI (reference sequence). J was trimmed by 11 bases and V by 0 bases; bases with no gene match: 3. CDR3 nucleotides: TGTGCCAGCAGTTACTCTCTTAGCGGGAAGCAGTTCTTC. As protein: CASSYSLSGKQFF.

This clone came up once. One junction end disagrees with the germline gene, perhaps due to a read error. The genes are TRBV14 and TRBJ2-7; 9 nucleotides agree with TRBD1. The CDR3 loop spans 13 amino acids. Germline V lookup: CDR1 SGHDN, CDR2 FVKESK. CDR3 sequence: CASSQDRRQGEHF. In nucleotides, the CDR3 is TGTGCCAGCAGCCAAGATCGCAGACAGGGGGAGCACTTC.

As regards this clone: This sample includes further DNA sequences coding for the same CDR3. The chain links TRBV7-9 to TRBJ2-7, with a tentative D call TRBD1 (6 bases). Deletions cut 3 bases from V and 4 bases from J, with 10 bases between. Germline loops: CDR1 SEHNR, CDR2 FQNEAQ (reference sequence). This CDR3 region has 13 residues. DNA of the CDR3: TGTGCCAGCAGCTTGACAGGAACTTACGAGCAGTACTTC. Translating it yields CASSLTGTYEQYF.

The V gene is TRBV7-2, the J gene TRBJ1-1; no clear D. There are 14 residues in the CDR3. V lost 5 bases and J 5 bases, leaving 15 bases between the germline ends. Germline V gives CDR1 SGHTA, CDR2 FQGNSA. CDR3 protein: CASSVLTLRTEAFF. The CDR3 DNA follows: TGTGCCAGCAGCGTTCTTACACTTAGGACTGAAGCTTTCTTT.

The J gene is TRBJ1-6, the V gene TRBV11-2, with D unclear. The length of the CDR3 is 14 residues. Trimming shortened V by 1 base and J by 5 bases, and 6 bases separated the two germline ends. Germline V gives CDR1 SGHAT, CDR2 FQNNGV. CDR3 loop: CASSLVRNNSPLHF. As DNA, the CDR3 is TGTGCCAGCAGCTTAGTTCGGAATAATTCACCCCTCCACTTT.

The chain couples TRBV29-1 to TRBJ1-3; no clear D. This CDR3 contains 14 residues. V was cut by 0 bases and J by 0 bases, with 6 bases left in between. The germline gives CDR1 SQVTM, CDR2 ANQGSEA. The CDR3 DNA sequence: TGCAGCGTTGAAGATCGGTCCTCTGGAAACACCATATATTTT. Protein product: CSVEDRSSGNTIYF.

The chain is built from TRBV9 and TRBJ1-4, with 8 bases lining up with TRBD1. This CDR3 has 14 residues. The V gene end was trimmed by 9 bases and the J gene end by 4 bases; junction bases not matched to a gene: 8. From germline, CDR1 is SGDLS and CDR2 YYNGEE. This CDR3 is CAKTGGQGNEKLFF. The CDR3 coding sequence is TGTGCCAAGACCGGAGGACAGGGTAATGAAAAACTGTTTTTT. The entire variable domain, with the rest obtained from reference TRBV9 and TRBJ1-4, is as follows: DSGVTQTPKHLITATGQRVTLRCSPRSGDLSVYWYQQSLDQGLQFLIQYYNGEERAKGNILERFSAQQFPDLHSELNLSSLELGDSALYFCAKTGGQGNEKLFFGSGTQLSVL.

The chain recombines TRBV30 with TRBJ1-5; tentative D call: TRBD1 (5 bases). Between the trimmed V and J ends, which lost 2 bases and 0 bases, there was a span of 11 bases. The CDR3 spans 15 residues. Germline V CDR1 and CDR2: GTSNPN, SVGIG (reference sequence). The CDR3 protein is CAWSLSGNSNQPQHF. CDR3 coding DNA: TGTGCCTGGAGTCTTTCAGGGAATAGCAATCAGCCCCAGCATTTT.

J is TRBJ2-7 and V is TRBV9; tentative D call: TRBD2 (6 bases). This CDR3 spans 13 amino acids. V was pared by 7 bases and J by 3 bases, with 14 bases between. Germline lookup yields CDR1 SGDLS and CDR2 YYNGEE. DNA of the CDR3: TGTGCCAGCTCGTTGGCGGGGCACTACGAGCAGTACTTC. Translated, it gives CASSLAGHYEQYF.

This clone has just a few counts. The rearrangement joins TRBV5-6 to TRBJ2-5; possible D gene TRBD2, 5 bases. Germline CDR1 is SGHDT and CDR2 is YYEEEE. This CDR3 spans 15 amino acids. The germline V and J ends were trimmed by 2 bases and 5 bases, with 16 bases remaining between them. The CDR3 nucleotides are TGTGCCAGCAGCTTAGTTCCGGGGAATGTGGAGACCCAGTACTTC. Residues: CASSLVPGNVETQYF.

The chain couples TRBV28 to TRBJ2-7; D unresolved. The CDR3 has 14 amino acids. The germline CDR1 and CDR2 sequences are MDHEN and SYDVKM. Trimming removed 2 bases at V and 3 bases at J, with 11 bases between. This CDR3 reads CASSLETGHYEQYF. CDR3 DNA: TGTGCCAGCAGTTTAGAAACGGGCCACTACGAGCAGTACTTC.

This clone has only one observation. This chain links TRBV5-1 with TRBJ1-1; D remains unclear. The V and J ends lost 4 bases and 4 bases respectively, with 14 bases between them. The germline CDR1 and CDR2 sequences are SGHRS and YFSETQ. CDR3 length equals 14 residues. The CDR3 region has the DNA TGCGCCAGCAGCCGACACCTCGACACCACTGAAGCTTTCTTT. It specifies CASSRHLDTTEAFF.

V and J are TRBV10-3 and TRBJ1-4, with D uncertain. Between the trimmed V and J ends, which lost 10 bases and 3 bases, there was a span of 18 bases. There are 15 residues in the CDR3. Germline CDR1 reads ENHRY; CDR2 reads SYGVKD. CDR3 sequence (DNA): TGTGCCACCGGACGGGGTTTGACTTCTAATGAAAAACTGTTTTTT. This sequence encodes CATGRGLTSNEKLFF.

The rearrangement joins TRBV10-3 to TRBJ2-7, with 10 bases matching TRBD2. The CDR3 covers 14 residues. Germline V gene lookup returns CDR1 ENHRY and CDR2 SYGVKD. V lost 5 bases, J lost 5 bases, and 6 bases stayed unmatched. The CDR3 coding sequence is TGTGCCATCAGTTCTAGCGGGAGTACCCACGAGCAGTACTTC. This translates into CAISSSGSTHEQYF.